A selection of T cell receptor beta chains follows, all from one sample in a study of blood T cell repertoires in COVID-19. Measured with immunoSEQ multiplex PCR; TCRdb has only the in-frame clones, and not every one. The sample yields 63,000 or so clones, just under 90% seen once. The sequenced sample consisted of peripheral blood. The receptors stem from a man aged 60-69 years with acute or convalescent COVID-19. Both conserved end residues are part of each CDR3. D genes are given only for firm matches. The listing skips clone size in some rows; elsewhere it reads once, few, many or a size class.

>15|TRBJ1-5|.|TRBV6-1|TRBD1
TGTGCCAGCAGAGAAGGACAGGGAAGAGATCAGCCCCAGCATTTT
CASREGQGRDQPQHF
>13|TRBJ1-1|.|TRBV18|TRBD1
TGTGCCAGCTCAGGACAGGGGAACACTGAAGCTTTCTTT
CASSGQGNTEAFF
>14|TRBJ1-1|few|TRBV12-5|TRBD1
TGTGCTAGTGCCCAATACAGGGGTAGCACTGAAGCTTTCTTT
CASAQYRGSTEAFF
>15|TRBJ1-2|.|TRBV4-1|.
TGCGCCAGCAGCCAAGATGGCGGGACTAACTATGGCTACACCTTC
CASSQDGGTNYGYTF
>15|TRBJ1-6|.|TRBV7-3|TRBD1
TGTGCCAGCAGTAAGGACAGGGCCTATAATTCACCCCTCCACTTT
CASSKDRAYNSPLHF
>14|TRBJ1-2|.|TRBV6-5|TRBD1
TGTGCCAGCAGGGGACAGGGTCTTAACTATGGCTACACCTTC
CASRGQGLNYGYTF
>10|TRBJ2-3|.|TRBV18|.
TGTGCCAGCTCACCCTATACGCAGTATTTT
CASSPYTQYF
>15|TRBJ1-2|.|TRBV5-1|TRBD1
TGCGCCAGCAGCTTGGACCCTGGGACAGGGTATGGCTACACCTTC
CASSLDPGTGYGYTF
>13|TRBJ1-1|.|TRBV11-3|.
TGTGCCAGCAGCCGACAGAGGAACACTGAAGCTTTCTTT
CASSRQRNTEAFF
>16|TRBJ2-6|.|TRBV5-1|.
TGCGCCAGCAGCTTTGGACTGTTCTCTGGGGCCAACGTCCTGACTTTC
CASSFGLFSGANVLTF
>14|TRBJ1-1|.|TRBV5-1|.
TGCGCCAGCCGCGTCAGGACGGGGGGCACTGAAGCTTTCTTT
CASRVRTGGTEAFF
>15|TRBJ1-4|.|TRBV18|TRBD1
TGTGCCAGCCGATTGGGGACAGGGTTCGGAGAAAAACTGTTTTTT
CASRLGTGFGEKLFF
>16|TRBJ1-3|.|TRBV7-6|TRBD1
TGTGCCAGCAGACTAGGCACAGGGGACTCTGGAAACACCATATATTTT
CASRLGTGDSGNTIYF
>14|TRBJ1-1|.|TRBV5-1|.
TGCGCCAGCAGCTTGGGAGGGATTGGCACTGAAGCTTTCTTT
CASSLGGIGTEAFF
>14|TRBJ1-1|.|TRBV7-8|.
TGTGCCAGCAGCTTAGTAGCTGGGGGCGGGTCGACTTTCTTT
CASSLVAGGGSTFF
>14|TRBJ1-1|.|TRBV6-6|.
TGTGCCAGCAGTTTAAGCAGGGGTGAAACTGAAGCTTTCTTT
CASSLSRGETEAFF
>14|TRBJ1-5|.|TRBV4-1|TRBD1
TGCGCCAGCAAAAGGACAGGGAGCAATCAGCCCCAGCATTTT
CASKRTGSNQPQHF
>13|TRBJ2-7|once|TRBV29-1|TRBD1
TGCAGTGTGAACGACAGGGGGTCTTACGAGCAGTACTTC
CSVNDRGSYEQYF
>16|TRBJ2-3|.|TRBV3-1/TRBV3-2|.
TGTGCCAGCAGCCAACTTCACAGAACTAGCACAGATACGCAGTATTTT
CASSQLHRTSTDTQYF
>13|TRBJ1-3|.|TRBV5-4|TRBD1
TGTGCCAGCAGCTTGGGACAGGGGAACACCATATATTTT
CASSLGQGNTIYF
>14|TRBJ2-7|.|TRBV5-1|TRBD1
TGCGCCAGCAGTCGGGACAGGGGATGGAACGAGCAGTACTTC
CASSRDRGWNEQYF
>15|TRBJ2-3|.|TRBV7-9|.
TGTGCCAGCAGCTCGTACCCAAAGGGGACAGATACGCAGTATTTT
CASSSYPKGTDTQYF
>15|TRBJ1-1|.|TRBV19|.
TGTGCCAGTTTTTCGAACCTGGGGAGTTTCACTGAAGCTTTCTTT
CASFSNLGSFTEAFF
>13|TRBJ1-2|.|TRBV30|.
TGTGCCTGGACAGTTACCGAGGGAGGTGGCTACACCTTC
CAWTVTEGGGYTF